This TCR beta chain was sequenced in a study of blood T cell repertoires in COVID-19. Per the authors' pipeline: For nucleated cells, counts were estimated from reference gene primer amplification. Only in-frame clones appear in the TCRdb table, and some are missing; sequencing was by immunoSEQ multiplex PCR. Clone size and V and J calls were adopted from that table, with D and trimming inferred from the DNA. The repertoire holds approximately 220,000 clones, with 65% to 85% as singletons. The V segment lost 5 bases and the J segment 4 bases; nucleotides outside the gene matches: 7. Looked up from germline, CDR1 is MNHEY and CDR2 is SMNVEV (reference sequence). The CDR3 has 16 amino acids. Study members were between about 18 and 95 years old and lived in 24 US regions. Each participant's cohort was designated according to participant-reported clinical history.

The source of this sequence is a woman between 35 and 50 years old who had recovered from COVID-19. The chain recombines TRBV27 with TRBJ2-3; TRBD2 aligns across 12 bases. The sequenced sample consisted of PBMCs or T cells enriched from blood (not recorded which). DNA for the CDR3: TGTGCCAGCAGTCCTCTACTAGCGGGAGGACCAGATACGCAGTATTTT. This codes for CASSPLLAGGPDTQYF.